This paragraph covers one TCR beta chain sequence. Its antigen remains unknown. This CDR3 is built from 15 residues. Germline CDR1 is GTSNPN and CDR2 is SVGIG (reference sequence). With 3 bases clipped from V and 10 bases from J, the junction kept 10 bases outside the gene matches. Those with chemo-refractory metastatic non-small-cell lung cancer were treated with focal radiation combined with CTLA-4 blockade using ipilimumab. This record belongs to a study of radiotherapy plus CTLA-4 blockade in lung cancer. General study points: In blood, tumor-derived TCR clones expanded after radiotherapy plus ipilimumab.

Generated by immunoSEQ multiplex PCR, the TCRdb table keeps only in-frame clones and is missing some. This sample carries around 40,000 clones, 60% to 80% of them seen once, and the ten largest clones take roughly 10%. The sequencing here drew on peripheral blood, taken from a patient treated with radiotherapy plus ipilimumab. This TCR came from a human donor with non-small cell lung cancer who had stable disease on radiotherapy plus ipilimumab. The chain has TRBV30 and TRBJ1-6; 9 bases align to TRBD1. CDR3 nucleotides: TGTGCCTGGAGCCCTACAGGACAGGGGAGGTCACCCCTCCACTTT. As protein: CAWSPTGQGRSPLHF.